The T cell receptor (beta chain) under discussion was sequenced for a study of CXCR3-negative and CXCR3-positive naive CD8 T cells. The CDR3 length is 14 residues. The germline CDR1 and CDR2 sequences are SGHRS and YFSETQ. The study made its TRB cDNA libraries by 5' RACE, adding UMI labels. No DNA is given; TCRdb re-called the 5' RACE reads and lists each CDR3 protein once. This repertoire includes fewer than 90,000 distinct CDR3 sequences. CD45RO-CCR7+CD27+CD95- characterized naive CD8+ T cells. With regard to this clonotype: No antigen is known for it.

Study results and caveats: CXCR3-positive naive cells carried more hydrophobic TRB CDR3s than CXCR3-negative naive cells did.

The TCR was taken from a human donor in good health. Some clones in this sample may be carry-over from other donors' samples. Sequencing was carried out using naive CXCR3+ CD8+ T cells from blood. Subset meaning: CD45RO-CCR7+CD27+CD95- naive CD8+ T cells expressing CXCR3 (TNR3+). The rearrangement joins TRBV5-1 to TRBJ2-7; TCRdb calls TRBD1, which cannot be checked without DNA. The CDR3 sequence is CASSYGTDPYEQYF.